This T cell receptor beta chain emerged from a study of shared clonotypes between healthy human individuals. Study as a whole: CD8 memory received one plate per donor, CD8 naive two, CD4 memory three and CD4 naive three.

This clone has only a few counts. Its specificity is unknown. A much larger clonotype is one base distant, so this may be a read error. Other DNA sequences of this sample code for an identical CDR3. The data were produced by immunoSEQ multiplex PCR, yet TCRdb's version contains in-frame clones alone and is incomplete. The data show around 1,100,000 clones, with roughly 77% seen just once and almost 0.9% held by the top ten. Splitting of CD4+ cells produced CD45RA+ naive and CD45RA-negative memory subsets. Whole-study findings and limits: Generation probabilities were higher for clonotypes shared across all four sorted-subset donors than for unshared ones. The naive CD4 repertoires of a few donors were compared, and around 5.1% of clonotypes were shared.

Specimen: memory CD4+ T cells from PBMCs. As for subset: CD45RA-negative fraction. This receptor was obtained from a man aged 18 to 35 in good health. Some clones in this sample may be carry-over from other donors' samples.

The CDR3 loop reads CASRGYTEAFF. The DNA for the CDR3 is TGTGCCAGCAGAGGGTACACTGAAGCTTTCTTT. The chain joins TRBV2 to TRBJ1-1, with D uncertain. Deletions cut 6 bases from V and 3 bases from J, with 5 bases between. This CDR3 contains 11 residues. Per the germline V gene, CDR1 is SNHLY and CDR2 is FYNNEI.